Listed below are T cell receptor beta chains from one sample, sequenced in a study of shared clonotypes between healthy human individuals. Libraries were prepared by immunoSEQ multiplex PCR; TCRdb keeps only in-frame clonotypes and omits some of them. Of about 230,000 clones detected, 50% to 80% appear once; the ten largest clones hold 11%. The sequenced sample was memory CD4+ T cells sorted from blood. These receptors came from a man aged 25 to 40 in good health. CDR3s include the opening cysteine and the closing phenylalanine or tryptophan. The D gene is left open where the match is weak. Expanded clones are given a class, and other clones once, few, many or no size at all.

V gene: TRBV7-3; D gene: NA; clone size: NA; J gene: TRBJ2-5; CDR3 DNA: TGTGCCAGCAGCCCATGGGCGAAAGAGACCCAGTACTTC; CDR3 protein: CASSPWAKETQYF
V gene: TRBV28; D gene: NA; clone size: once; J gene: TRBJ2-3; CDR3 DNA: TGTGCCAGCAGTTTGGCTGGGACCTCCACAGATACGCAGTATTTT; CDR3 protein: CASSLAGTSTDTQYF
V gene: TRBV2; D gene: TRBD1; clone size: few; J gene: TRBJ2-7; CDR3 DNA: TGTGCCAGCAGTGGCCTACAGGGGGCTAGCGAGCAGTACTTC; CDR3 protein: CASSGLQGASEQYF
V gene: TRBV11-1; D gene: NA; clone size: NA; J gene: TRBJ1-5; CDR3 DNA: TGTGCCAGCAGCTTAGGAGTCAATCAACCCCAGCATTTT; CDR3 protein: CASSLGVNQPQHF
V gene: TRBV7-4; D gene: NA; clone size: NA; J gene: TRBJ1-1; CDR3 DNA: TGTGCCAGCAGCTCCCAGGGTGGAGACACTGAAGCTTTCTTT; CDR3 protein: CASSSQGGDTEAFF
V gene: TRBV30; D gene: TRBD1; clone size: once; J gene: TRBJ2-7; CDR3 DNA: TGTGCCTGGTGTGGGACAGGGGGCTACGAGCAGTACTTC; CDR3 protein: CAWCGTGGYEQYF
V gene: TRBV27; D gene: TRBD2; clone size: NA; J gene: TRBJ2-1; CDR3 DNA: TGTGCCAGCACTACCAGCGGGGCGACCTACAATGAGCAGTTCTTC; CDR3 protein: CASTTSGATYNEQFF
V gene: TRBV28; D gene: TRBD1; clone size: many; J gene: TRBJ2-7; CDR3 DNA: TGTGCCAGCAGCCCGGGACAGGGGAAGCGGGGATCCTACGAGCAGTACTTC; CDR3 protein: CASSPGQGKRGSYEQYF
V gene: TRBV28; D gene: TRBD1; clone size: NA; J gene: TRBJ1-2; CDR3 DNA: TGTGCCAGCAGGGCAGGGGGCGGCAGGGGCTACACCTTC; CDR3 protein: CASRAGGGRGYTF
V gene: TRBV18; D gene: NA; clone size: NA; J gene: TRBJ1-5; CDR3 DNA: TGTGCCAGCTCACCAACCCAAGAGCAGCCCCAGCATTTT; CDR3 protein: CASSPTQEQPQHF
V gene: TRBV13; D gene: TRBD2; clone size: NA; J gene: TRBJ2-2; CDR3 DNA: TGTGCCAGCAGCTCCCGCCAGAGCGGGAGATTCCACGGGGAGCTGTTTTTT; CDR3 protein: CASSSRQSGRFHGELFF
V gene: TRBV27; D gene: TRBD1; clone size: NA; J gene: TRBJ2-7; CDR3 DNA: TGTGCCAGCAGTCGACAGGGGAACGAGCAGTACTTC; CDR3 protein: CASSRQGNEQYF
V gene: TRBV28; D gene: NA; clone size: NA; J gene: TRBJ2-6; CDR3 DNA: TGTGCCAGCAGTTCCTATCTGAGAAGCTCTGGGGCCAACGTCCTGACTTTC; CDR3 protein: CASSSYLRSSGANVLTF
V gene: TRBV7-9; D gene: NA; clone size: NA; J gene: TRBJ2-1; CDR3 DNA: TGTGCCAGCAGCCTAGAGGGATCAGATCGCTACAATGAGCAGTTCTTC; CDR3 protein: CASSLEGSDRYNEQFF
V gene: TRBV5-1; D gene: TRBD1; clone size: NA; J gene: TRBJ2-2; CDR3 DNA: TGCGCCAGCAGCTTGTCAGGACAGGGCTTCACCGGGGAGCTGTTTTTT; CDR3 protein: CASSLSGQGFTGELFF
V gene: TRBV11-2; D gene: NA; clone size: NA; J gene: TRBJ1-2; CDR3 DNA: TGTGCCAGCAGCCCAACCGGGCCCACTGCGGGCTACACCTTC; CDR3 protein: CASSPTGPTAGYTF
V gene: TRBV2; D gene: NA; clone size: NA; J gene: TRBJ1-1; CDR3 DNA: TGTGCCAGCAATCGACAGCTGAACACTGAAGCTTTCTTT; CDR3 protein: CASNRQLNTEAFF
V gene: TRBV5-1; D gene: NA; clone size: NA; J gene: TRBJ2-3; CDR3 DNA: TGCGCCAGCAGCAGAGGACAGACAACGAGCACAGATACGCAGTATTTT; CDR3 protein: CASSRGQTTSTDTQYF
V gene: TRBV11-2; D gene: TRBD2; clone size: NA; J gene: TRBJ2-5; CDR3 DNA: TGTGCCAGCAGCTACACTAGCGGGATTAGTGAGACCCAGTACTTC; CDR3 protein: CASSYTSGISETQYF
V gene: TRBV5-5; D gene: TRBD1; clone size: NA; J gene: TRBJ2-1; CDR3 DNA: TGTGCCAGCAGCCGACAGGGCTCCTACAATGAGCAGTTCTTC; CDR3 protein: CASSRQGSYNEQFF
V gene: TRBV5-1; D gene: NA; clone size: few; J gene: TRBJ2-2; CDR3 DNA: TGCGCCAGCAGCTTTGCAGACACCATGAACACCGGGGAGCTGTTTTTT; CDR3 protein: CASSFADTMNTGELFF
V gene: TRBV5-1; D gene: TRBD2; clone size: NA; J gene: TRBJ2-3; CDR3 DNA: TGCGCCAGCAGCTCAGGACTAGCGGGGAGTACAGATACGCAGTATTTT; CDR3 protein: CASSSGLAGSTDTQYF
V gene: TRBV6-1; D gene: NA; clone size: NA; J gene: TRBJ2-2; CDR3 DNA: TGTGCCAGCAGTGAGGCCAGGGTCACCGGGGAGCTGTTTTTT; CDR3 protein: CASSEARVTGELFF
V gene: TRBV27; D gene: NA; clone size: NA; J gene: TRBJ2-7; CDR3 DNA: TGTGCCAGCAGGGGGACGAGCCCCTACGAGCAGTACTTC; CDR3 protein: CASRGTSPYEQYF
V gene: TRBV28; D gene: NA; clone size: NA; J gene: TRBJ2-4; CDR3 DNA: TGTGCCAGCAATGGAAGGGCAGCCCTAGCCAAAAACATTCAGTACTTC; CDR3 protein: CASNGRAALAKNIQYF
V gene: TRBV5-1; D gene: NA; clone size: few; J gene: TRBJ2-7; CDR3 DNA: TGCGCCAGCAGCTTGAATGGAGGTGGATCCTACGAGCAGTACTTC; CDR3 protein: CASSLNGGGSYEQYF
V gene: TRBV7-8; D gene: TRBD2; clone size: NA; J gene: TRBJ2-7; CDR3 DNA: TGTGCCAGCAGCTTAGCGCGGGAGGGCCCCGAGCAGTACTTC; CDR3 protein: CASSLAREGPEQYF
V gene: TRBV11-2; D gene: TRBD1; clone size: NA; J gene: TRBJ2-2; CDR3 DNA: TGTGCCAGCAGCGTTGGACAGGGTTCCACCGGGGAGCTGTTTTTT; CDR3 protein: CASSVGQGSTGELFF
V gene: TRBV28; D gene: NA; clone size: many; J gene: TRBJ2-3; CDR3 DNA: TGTGCCAGCAGGGCACAGGGTTCAGATACGCAGTATTTT; CDR3 protein: CASRAQGSDTQYF
V gene: TRBV6-1; D gene: NA; clone size: NA; J gene: TRBJ2-7; CDR3 DNA: TGTGCCAGCAGTGAAGGGATAGCCCGCGAGCAGTACTTC; CDR3 protein: CASSEGIAREQYF
V gene: TRBV5-1; D gene: NA; clone size: NA; J gene: TRBJ1-1; CDR3 DNA: TGCGCCAGCAGCTTTAAGGGGGACACTGAAGCTTTCTTT; CDR3 protein: CASSFKGDTEAFF
V gene: TRBV4-1; D gene: NA; clone size: NA; J gene: TRBJ2-1; CDR3 DNA: TGCGCCAGCAGCCAAGGGGCCAGTCTAGCTTCCTACAATGAGCAGTTCTTC; CDR3 protein: CASSQGASLASYNEQFF
V gene: TRBV28; D gene: TRBD2; clone size: NA; J gene: TRBJ2-7; CDR3 DNA: TGTGCCAGCAGTTATTTAGCGGGAGGGAGGTCTTACGAGCAGTACTTC; CDR3 protein: CASSYLAGGRSYEQYF
V gene: TRBV9; D gene: TRBD2; clone size: NA; J gene: TRBJ2-7; CDR3 DNA: TGTGCCAGCAGCGTACTAGCGGGAGGGCCGGACGAGCAGTACTTC; CDR3 protein: CASSVLAGGPDEQYF
V gene: TRBV5-1; D gene: NA; clone size: few; J gene: TRBJ1-2; CDR3 DNA: TGCGCCAGCAGCTTGGCTCCGGCAGGGGATGGCTACACCTTC; CDR3 protein: CASSLAPAGDGYTF
V gene: TRBV5-1; D gene: NA; clone size: once; J gene: TRBJ2-3; CDR3 DNA: TGCGCCAGCAGCTTGGACAGGGAAGGGCCTCAGGGAGATACGCAGTATTTT; CDR3 protein: CASSLDREGPQGDTQYF
V gene: TRBV4-3; D gene: TRBD2; clone size: NA; J gene: TRBJ2-3; CDR3 DNA: TGCGCCAGCAGCCAAACTAGCGTCAGCACAGATACGCAGTATTTT; CDR3 protein: CASSQTSVSTDTQYF
V gene: TRBV30; D gene: NA; clone size: NA; J gene: TRBJ1-1; CDR3 DNA: TGTGCCTGGAGTGTACGGGGGTTAACTGAAGCTTTCTTT; CDR3 protein: CAWSVRGLTEAFF
V gene: TRBV5-1; D gene: TRBD1; clone size: NA; J gene: TRBJ1-4; CDR3 DNA: TGCGCCAGCAGCTCAGTCGGACAGGGGAGAGGTGGTGAAAAACTGTTTTTT; CDR3 protein: CASSSVGQGRGGEKLFF
V gene: TRBV11-3; D gene: TRBD2; clone size: NA; J gene: TRBJ2-7; CDR3 DNA: TGTGCCAGCAGCTTAGTCGCGGGAGGGCACTACGAGCAGTACTTC; CDR3 protein: CASSLVAGGHYEQYF
V gene: TRBV18; D gene: NA; clone size: NA; J gene: TRBJ1-3; CDR3 DNA: TGTGCCAGCTCACAAGGACAACCCTCCTCTGGAAACACCATATATTTT; CDR3 protein: CASSQGQPSSGNTIYF
V gene: TRBV19; D gene: TRBD1; clone size: few; J gene: TRBJ1-5; CDR3 DNA: TGTGCCAGTACCGGAACAGGGGCTCAGACTAGCAATCAGCCCCAGCATTTT; CDR3 protein: CASTGTGAQTSNQPQHF
V gene: TRBV14; D gene: TRBD2; clone size: NA; J gene: TRBJ2-7; CDR3 DNA: TGTGCCAGCAGCCAAAACAACGGGAGGGCTTACGAGCAGTACTTC; CDR3 protein: CASSQNNGRAYEQYF
V gene: TRBV19; D gene: TRBD2; clone size: NA; J gene: TRBJ2-7; CDR3 DNA: TGTGCCAGTAGTATACGAGCGGGAGATGGGTACGAGCAGTACTTC; CDR3 protein: CASSIRAGDGYEQYF
V gene: TRBV4-1; D gene: NA; clone size: NA; J gene: TRBJ1-1; CDR3 DNA: TGCGCCAGCAGCCAAGTGATTGTTCGGCCTAGAGCGACGTCTGAAGCTTTCTTT; CDR3 protein: CASSQVIVRPRATSEAFF
V gene: TRBV4-1; D gene: TRBD1; clone size: many; J gene: TRBJ2-6; CDR3 DNA: TGCGCCAGCAGCCAAGGACAGGGGGCGACCGGGGCCAACGTCCTGACTTTC; CDR3 protein: CASSQGQGATGANVLTF
V gene: TRBV14; D gene: NA; clone size: NA; J gene: TRBJ1-1; CDR3 DNA: TGTGCCAGCAGCCAAGATATCGGCCTATCCGAGGCTTTCTTT; CDR3 protein: CASSQDIGLSEAFF
V gene: TRBV10-3; D gene: NA; clone size: NA; J gene: TRBJ2-3; CDR3 DNA: TGTGCCATCAGTGAGAAGGATACGCAGTATTTT; CDR3 protein: CAISEKDTQYF
V gene: TRBV7-2; D gene: TRBD1; clone size: NA; J gene: TRBJ2-7; CDR3 DNA: TGTGCCAGCAGCTTGCAGGGGGTCTCCTACGAGCAGTACTTC; CDR3 protein: CASSLQGVSYEQYF
V gene: TRBV7-2; D gene: NA; clone size: many; J gene: TRBJ1-1; CDR3 DNA: TGTGCCAGCAGCTTAGAGTACAGGTTGGGGACTGAAGCTTTCTTT; CDR3 protein: CASSLEYRLGTEAFF
V gene: TRBV5-1; D gene: NA; clone size: NA; J gene: TRBJ2-5; CDR3 DNA: TGCGCCAGCAGCTTGGGGACGACTCAAGAGACCCAGTACTTC; CDR3 protein: CASSLGTTQETQYF
V gene: TRBV15; D gene: NA; clone size: NA; J gene: TRBJ2-3; CDR3 DNA: TGTGCCACCAGCAGAGATCTAGGGGATACGCAGTATTTT; CDR3 protein: CATSRDLGDTQYF
V gene: TRBV19; D gene: TRBD1; clone size: NA; J gene: TRBJ1-2; CDR3 DNA: TGTGCCAGTACCACCGACAGGGGCAGGAACTATGGCTACACCTTC; CDR3 protein: CASTTDRGRNYGYTF
V gene: TRBV7-8; D gene: TRBD1; clone size: few; J gene: TRBJ2-3; CDR3 DNA: TGTGCCAGCAGCTTAGCCGGGACAGGGTTCTATTTT; CDR3 protein: CASSLAGTGFYF
V gene: TRBV12-2; D gene: NA; clone size: NA; J gene: TRBJ2-1; CDR3 DNA: TGTGCAAGTCGCTTAGCCCCCTGGTTTAATGAGCAGTTCTTC; CDR3 protein: CASRLAPWFNEQFF